This is a list of T cell receptor beta chains from one sample in a study of blood T cell repertoires in COVID-19. TCRdb's table, derived via immunoSEQ multiplex PCR, lists solely in-frame clones and lacks some. The data contain over 200,000 clones, nearly 90% of them singletons. The sequenced sample was peripheral blood. The receptors shown here come from a human donor in a cohort sampled during active COVID-19. Both conserved end residues are part of each CDR3. The D gene is left open where the match is weak. Clone size is shown for a subset of rows, as once, few, many or a class of expanded clone.

clone size	V gene	CDR3 length	D gene	J gene	CDR3 protein	CDR3 DNA
.	TRBV30	12	.	TRBJ2-7	CAWNQGGGEQYF	TGTGCCTGGAATCAGGGAGGCGGGGAGCAGTACTTC
.	TRBV24-1	13	.	TRBJ2-7	CATSGPQGYEQYF	TGTGCCACCAGTGGACCGCAGGGGTACGAGCAGTACTTC
.	TRBV20-1	13	TRBD2	TRBJ2-7	CSASWLAGGEQYF	TGCAGTGCTAGTTGGCTAGCGGGAGGGGAGCAGTACTTC
.	TRBV6-5	16	.	TRBJ1-1	CASSYSSLGGETEAFF	TGTGCCAGCAGTTACTCGAGTTTGGGGGGTGAGACTGAAGCTTTCTTT
few	TRBV28	11	.	TRBJ1-1	CASSLNRAAFF	TGTGCCAGTTCGTTAAACCGAGCCGCTTTCTTT
once	TRBV5-1	14	.	TRBJ2-7	CASSLRRQSYEQYF	TGCGCCAGCAGCTTACGCCGACAGTCCTACGAGCAGTACTTC
.	TRBV5-1	14	TRBD1	TRBJ1-2	CASSPGQGYYGYTF	TGCGCCAGCAGCCCCGGACAGGGGTACTATGGCTACACCTTC
.	TRBV27	17	.	TRBJ1-1	CASSSPPEGDGPFEAFF	TGTGCCAGCAGTTCACCCCCCGAGGGGGACGGCCCTTTCGAAGCTTTCTTT
.	TRBV5-4	13	.	TRBJ1-2	CASSLAGNYGYTF	TGTGCCAGCAGCTTGGCGGGGAACTATGGCTACACCTTC
.	TRBV28	17	.	TRBJ2-7	CASSFNLGVPLFYEQYF	TGTGCCAGCAGTTTTAATCTCGGGGTTCCGTTATTCTACGAGCAGTACTTC
.	TRBV19	14	.	TRBJ1-2	CASSMTGVNYGYTF	TGTGCCAGTAGTATGACAGGTGTTAACTATGGCTACACCTTC
.	TRBV10-3	15	.	TRBJ1-2	CAISESTGKRYGYTF	TGTGCCATCAGTGAGTCAACAGGGAAGCGGTATGGCTACACCTTC
.	TRBV30	14	TRBD1	TRBJ1-3	CAVPDRGSGNTIYF	TGTGCCGTACCAGACAGGGGTTCCGGAAACACCATATATTTT
few	TRBV2	15	TRBD1	TRBJ2-7	CASSESGTGAYEQYF	TGTGCCAGCAGTGAGTCCGGGACAGGGGCCTACGAGCAGTACTTC
.	TRBV2	11	.	TRBJ1-2	CATSTIHGYTF	TGTGCCACCTCCACAATTCATGGCTACACCTTC
.	TRBV18	15	.	TRBJ1-3	CASSLETDPENTIYF	TGTGCCAGCTCACTGGAGACAGATCCGGAAAACACCATATATTTT
once	TRBV7-7	15	.	TRBJ2-7	CASSLGAGTIYEQYF	TGTGCCAGCAGCTTAGGGGCCGGGACAATATACGAGCAGTACTTC
.	TRBV19	17	TRBD1	TRBJ2-5	CASSHLGSGTVQETQYF	TGTGCCAGTAGCCACCTAGGTTCCGGGACAGTCCAAGAGACCCAGTACTTC
.	TRBV19	14	TRBD2	TRBJ2-2	CASSIFGTSGELFF	TGTGCCAGTAGTATTTTTGGGACTAGCGGGGAGCTGTTTTTT
.	TRBV7-3	15	.	TRBJ2-2	CASSLNGGGAGELFF	TGTGCCAGCAGCTTAAATGGTGGAGGGGCCGGGGAGCTGTTTTTT
.	TRBV6-2/TRBV6-3	17	.	TRBJ2-7	CASSYTMSRESRKEQYF	TGTGCCAGCAGTTACACCATGTCCCGGGAGTCGCGAAAAGAGCAGTACTTC
.	TRBV11-1	13	TRBD1	TRBJ1-2	CASSFGTGNGYTF	TGTGCCAGCAGCTTTGGGACAGGGAATGGCTACACCTTC
.	TRBV5-6	16	TRBD1	TRBJ1-2	CASSAKQGPLNYGYTF	TGTGCCAGCAGCGCGAAACAGGGGCCGTTAAACTATGGCTACACCTTC
.	TRBV10-2	15	.	TRBJ2-3	CASSESPTSTDTQYF	TGCGCCAGCAGTGAGTCCCCGACTAGCACAGATACGCAGTATTTT
.	TRBV7-9	14	TRBD1	TRBJ2-5	CASSYTGGRETQYF	TGTGCCAGCAGCTACACAGGGGGCAGAGAGACCCAGTACTTC
.	TRBV29-1	12	.	TRBJ1-5	CSVGQPNQPQHF	TGCAGCGTTGGACAGCCCAATCAGCCCCAGCATTTT
.	TRBV7-8	12	.	TRBJ1-5	CASSTANQPQHF	TGTGCCAGCAGTACAGCCAATCAGCCCCAGCATTTT
.	TRBV7-9	14	TRBD2	TRBJ2-7	CASTPLAGGYEQYF	TGTGCCAGCACACCTCTAGCGGGGGGGTACGAGCAGTACTTC
.	TRBV6-2/TRBV6-3	15	.	TRBJ1-2	CASSQPNGPFYGYTF	TGTGCCAGCAGTCAACCCAACGGTCCCTTCTATGGCTACACCTTC
.	TRBV28	15	TRBD2	TRBJ2-3	CASTQRGGETDTQYF	TGTGCCAGCACCCAGCGGGGAGGGGAGACAGATACGCAGTATTTT
.	TRBV7-9	16	TRBD2	TRBJ2-5	CASSLGLAGGLETQYF	TGTGCCAGCAGCTTGGGACTAGCGGGAGGTTTGGAGACCCAGTACTTC